A selection of T cell receptor beta chains follows, all from one sample in a study of cytomegalovirus exposure and HLA in healthy donors. Data came from immunoSEQ multiplex PCR; TCRdb stores just in-frame clones and leaves some out. The sample lists some 140,000 clones; 75% to 90% were seen once. Sequencing was carried out using PBMCs. The source is a man aged 40-49 years in good health and CMV-seronegative. Both conserved end residues are part of each CDR3. Each record gives: V gene, J gene, CDR3 protein.

v_call: TRBV6-4; j_call: TRBJ2-1; cdr3_aa: CASSTGLAGHNEQFF
v_call: TRBV27; j_call: TRBJ1-1; cdr3_aa: CASGQGDLNTEAFF
v_call: TRBV4-1; j_call: TRBJ2-3; cdr3_aa: CASSPKGLAGAVPTDTQYF
v_call: TRBV4-2; j_call: TRBJ2-2; cdr3_aa: CASSPYLAVNTGELFF
v_call: TRBV7-8; j_call: TRBJ1-6; cdr3_aa: CASSLALLDTQDSPLHF
v_call: TRBV14; j_call: TRBJ2-2; cdr3_aa: CASSPQGGFTGELFF
v_call: TRBV27; j_call: TRBJ1-1; cdr3_aa: CASRRGQGITEAFF
v_call: TRBV19; j_call: TRBJ2-2; cdr3_aa: CASSIAGINTGELFF
v_call: TRBV11-1; j_call: TRBJ2-1; cdr3_aa: CASSFSGNHYNEQFF
v_call: TRBV7-9; j_call: TRBJ2-7; cdr3_aa: CASSLALTSGSYEQYF
v_call: TRBV6-5; j_call: TRBJ1-2; cdr3_aa: CASSLRGQGAYGYTF
v_call: TRBV4-3; j_call: TRBJ1-1; cdr3_aa: CASSQDGASNTEAFF
v_call: TRBV15; j_call: TRBJ2-5; cdr3_aa: CATSRPQGQETQYF
v_call: TRBV28; j_call: TRBJ2-5; cdr3_aa: CASSRDGTGDETQYF
v_call: TRBV5-6; j_call: TRBJ2-7; cdr3_aa: CASSWTGQGFYEQYF
v_call: TRBV4-3; j_call: TRBJ2-1; cdr3_aa: CASSPGLAGGYNEQFF
v_call: TRBV4-3; j_call: TRBJ1-5; cdr3_aa: CASSLPGPQHF
v_call: TRBV29-1; j_call: TRBJ1-1; cdr3_aa: CSVGSGGRTEAFF
v_call: TRBV28; j_call: TRBJ1-2; cdr3_aa: CASSLAENYGYTF
v_call: TRBV11-2; j_call: TRBJ1-6; cdr3_aa: CASSLAQYNSPLHF